This T cell receptor beta chain was captured in a study of OX40 agonist ivuxolimab in advanced cancers. In the case of this clone: No antigen is known for it.

Trimming pared 0 bases from V and 2 bases from J, leaving 9 bases between. The CDR3 runs to 14 residues. Germline CDR1 reads SGHRS; CDR2 reads YFSETQ. Exclusion applied to patients with autoimmune disease history or systemic immunosuppression. Sequencing used immunoSEQ multiplex PCR; TCRdb keeps in-frame clones, though not all of them. The data show around 30,000 clones, around 85% seen once. The study, taken as a whole, reports: At doses 0.1 to 3.0 mg/kg, CD4+ and CD8+ clones expanded. Among the least clonally expanded were partial responders at 0.1-3.0 mg/kg.

Sequenced material: CD4+ or CD8+ T cells sorted from blood, taken in a trial of the OX40 agonist ivuxolimab. This chain links TRBV5-1 with TRBJ2-7; possible D gene TRBD1, 5 bases. The receptor was isolated from an adult with an advanced solid tumor such as melanoma, head and neck, liver or kidney cancer. In DNA, the CDR3 is TGCGCCAGCAGCTTGGCTACAGGCGCCTACGAGCAGTACTTC. This sequence encodes CASSLATGAYEQYF.